One sample yielded the 13 T cell receptor beta chains listed below, sequenced in a study of blood T cells in healthy people across ages. Primed by a sample-barcoded 5' primer and a J-beta primer mix, a second PCR proceeded for about 7 to 11 cycles. TCRdb reprocessed the 5' RACE reads via MiXCR and lists one record per CDR3 protein. Among about 720,000 distinct CDR3 sequences listed, around a quarter were seen once. These records were also assigned to another study, of T cells of mothers and their children.

The sample taken for sequencing was blood. These TCRs come from a boy younger than 18 in good health.

The V and J genes are TRBV29-1 and TRBJ2-2; maybe TRBD2 (6 bases). The ends were cut back, 6 bases at V and 4 bases at J, with 15 bases in the middle. CDR3 length: 14 residues. CDR1 and CDR2 from the germline V gene are SQVTM and ANQGSEA. This CDR3 is CSVIGGIGTGELFF. The CDR3 nucleotides are TGCAGCGTAATTGGCGGGATCGGCACCGGGGAGCTGTTTTTT.

This clonotype occurred a few times. The chain uses TRBV10-3 and TRBJ2-3; TRBD2 matches at 14 bases. Unmatched junction bases numbered 8, after V lost 6 bases and J lost 6 bases. The CDR3 consists of 16 residues. Looked up from germline, CDR1 is ENHRY and CDR2 is SYGVKD. CDR3 sequence (DNA): TGTGCCATCAGGTCGACTAGCGGGGGGGCCTTCGATACGCAGTATTTT. Translating gives CAIRSTSGGAFDTQYF.

The rearrangement uses TRBV6-5 and TRBJ2-7; D is possibly TRBD1 (6 bases). CDR1 and CDR2 (germline): MNHEY, SVGAGI. Trimming took 0 bases from V and 3 from J, leaving 12 bases between them. CDR3 length: 15 residues. Here the CDR3 reads CASSYSQGYGYEQYF. CDR3 DNA sequence: TGTGCCAGCAGTTACTCCCAGGGGTATGGCTACGAGCAGTACTTC.

This sequence joins TRBV13 and TRBJ2-2; 7 nucleotides line up with TRBD2. The CDR3 spans 15 residues. The V and J ends lost 1 base and 3 bases, in that order; junction bases with no gene match: 2. Germline V gives CDR1 PRHDT, CDR2 FYEKMQ (reference sequence). The CDR3 sequence is CASSLVTSDTGELFF. The CDR3 DNA sequence: TGTGCCAGCAGCTTAGTCACTAGCGACACCGGGGAGCTGTTTTTT.

The rearrangement uses TRBV7-2 and TRBJ2-5; 7 bases line up with TRBD1. V lost 3 bases, J lost 5 bases, and 9 bases stayed unmatched. This CDR3 comprises 15 residues. From germline, CDR1 is SGHTA and CDR2 FQGNSA. The CDR3 DNA is TGTGCCAGCAGCTTCCCGAGACAGGGTTGGGAGACCCAGTACTTC. Translated: CASSFPRQGWETQYF.

Notes on this clonotype: Germline and junction disagree at one end, which may indicate a read error. The gene calls are TRBV20-1 and TRBJ2-6; perhaps TRBD1 as D (6 bases). Germline V lookup: CDR1 DFQATT, CDR2 SNEGSKA (reference sequence). The CDR3 runs 19 residues. CDR3 amino acids: CSARAPTGSPYSGANVPTF. In DNA form, the CDR3 reads TGCAGTGCTAGAGCCCCAACAGGGAGCCCTTACTCTGGGGCCAACGTCCCGACTTTC.

This chain uses TRBV7-2 with TRBJ2-4; possible D gene TRBD2, 5 bases. The CDR3 sequence is 15 residues long. V lost 4 bases to trimming and J lost 8 bases, with 18 bases between them. CDR1 and CDR2 from the germline V gene are SGHTA and FQGNSA. The CDR3 sequence is CASSSGLLESHIQYF. The CDR3 nucleotides read TGTGCCAGCAGCTCCGGACTCCTGGAAAGTCACATTCAGTACTTC. Using reference TRBV7-2 and TRBJ2-4 for the parts outside the CDR3, the full variable domain is GAGVSQSPSNKVTEKGKDVELRCDPISGHTALYWYRQSLGQGLEFLIYFQGNSAPDKSGLPSDRFSAERTGGSVSTLTIQRTQQEDSAVYLCASSSGLLESHIQYFGAGTRLSVL.

This CDR3 is CASSPSRTGPKNIQYF. Here the CDR3 DNA reads TGTGCCAGCAGTCCTTCCCGGACAGGGCCTAAAAACATTCAGTACTTC. This rearrangement joins TRBV12-3 or TRBV12-4 to TRBJ2-4, with 8 bases fitting TRBD1. Trimming at V came to 5 bases and at J to 4 bases, leaving 10 bases not matched to a gene. This CDR3 is built from 16 residues.

The V gene is TRBV7-9, the J gene TRBJ2-5; TRBD1 matches at 9 bases. This CDR3 has 13 amino acids. Trimming took 10 bases from V and 3 from J; bases not matched to a gene: 6. Germline lookup yields CDR1 SEHNR and CDR2 FQNEAQ (reference sequence). The CDR3 nucleotides are TGTGCCACGCTAAGGACAGGGGAAGAGACCCAGTACTTC. Residues: CATLRTGEETQYF.

This clonotype was counted only a few times. The chain joins TRBV2 to TRBJ1-5; D is perhaps TRBD1 (6 bases). This CDR3 spans 15 amino acids. CDR1 and CDR2 from the germline V gene are SNHLY and FYNNEI. V gave up 2 bases and J gave up 4 bases, with 12 bases separating them. The CDR3 sequence: CASSERGQLNQPQHF. The CDR3, as DNA: TGTGCCAGCAGTGAAAGAGGACAGTTAAATCAGCCCCAGCATTTT.

Many counts were recorded for this clonotype. The rearrangement links TRBV4-3 to TRBJ2-1; D is tentatively TRBD1 or TRBD2 (5 bases each). The CDR3 consists of 19 residues. Trimming took off 3 bases at V and 6 bases at J, with 27 bases between the two ends. CDR1 LGHNA and CDR2 YSLEER come from the germline V gene. The CDR3 loop reads CASSHLPSGLTRGGNEQFF. In DNA form, the CDR3 reads TGCGCCAGCAGCCACCTCCCTTCGGGGCTGACCCGGGGCGGCAATGAGCAGTTCTTC.

V usage is TRBV7-3 and J usage is TRBJ2-5; 7 nucleotides align to TRBD1. CDR3 length equals 13 residues. The V gene end was trimmed by 5 bases and the J gene end by 7 bases; junction bases not matched to a gene: 7. The germline CDR1 and CDR2 sequences are SGHTA and FQGTGA. CDR3 in amino acids: CASSKTGLGTQYF. CDR3 nucleotide sequence: TGTGCCAGCAGCAAGACAGGGTTGGGGACCCAGTACTTC.

The rearrangement joins TRBV24-1 to TRBJ2-7; no clear D. Germline loops: CDR1 KGHDR, CDR2 SFDVKD. Trimming removed 4 bases from V and 3 bases from J, with 6 bases in between. The CDR3 length is 12 residues. CDR3 DNA: TGTGCCACCAGTGAAAACAGCTACGAGCAGTACTTC. This sequence encodes CATSENSYEQYF.